Detailed here is one T cell receptor beta chain. TCRdb keeps only in-frame clones here, not all; method: immunoSEQ multiplex PCR. The sample lists tens of thousands of clones, nearly 90% seen once, with around 0.49% in the top ten. This record belongs to a study of T cell changes during pregnancy in multiple sclerosis. The CDR3 has 13 residues. Germline values: CDR1 GTSNPN, CDR2 SVGIG (reference sequence). The sample was CD4+ T cells from peripheral blood mononuclear cells, taken in the first trimester of pregnancy. The chain is built from TRBV30 and TRBJ1-4; 7 bases line up with TRBD1. This receptor was identified in a female donor with multiple sclerosis, enrolled in a pregnancy study. The DNA of the CDR3 is TGTGCTTTTAGAGGGGGCGCGTGGGAAAAACTGTTTTTT. This gives the protein CAFRGGAWEKLFF.